This TCR beta chain was found in a study of shared clonotypes between healthy human individuals. Overall study: Per donor, three plates held CD4 naive cells, three held CD4 memory, two held CD8 naive and one held CD8 memory.

A word on this clone: As yet, its antigen is unknown.

The length of the CDR3 is 14 residues. Per the germline V gene, CDR1 is MNHEY and CDR2 is SMNVEV (reference sequence). Trimming pared 9 bases from V and 7 bases from J, leaving 21 bases between. Study-wide results and limits: Represented genetic and exposure-history diversity was restricted by having few donors.

Cells designated naive CD8 were CD45RO-negative and were positively selected for CCR7, with terminally differentiated effector memory CD45RA+ cells excluded. In the source study's methods: With immunoSEQ giving junction-only sequences and no quality scores, filtering differed. Clones were sequenced by immunoSEQ multiplex PCR, and TCRdb holds only the in-frame ones, with some missing. V and J calls and clone size are those listed in that table; D and trimming were worked out from the DNA. This sample carries around 2,000,000 clones, about 93% of them seen once, and the ten largest clones take roughly 1.7%.

This TCR was sampled from a man aged 18 to 35 in good health. Some clones in this sample may be carry-over from other donors' samples. Sequenced material: naive CD8+ T cells from PBMCs. The rearrangement links TRBV27 to TRBJ1-1; a possible D gene is TRBD1 (5 bases). The CDR3 coding sequence is TGTGCCAGTAGATTCAGGGACCCTAGGGGTGAAGCTTTCTTT. As protein: CASRFRDPRGEAFF.